This TCR beta chain appears in the sequencing data of a study of blood T cell repertoires in COVID-19. Study-wide context: The cDNA or gDNA used as material had been derived from T cells, B-cell-depleted T cells, or PBMCs.

Methods used by the authors: Estimated nucleated cell counts came from reference gene primer amplification. Sequencing used immunoSEQ multiplex PCR; TCRdb keeps in-frame clones, though not all of them. V and J calls and clone size are copied from that table; D and trimming were computed from the DNA. Of over 250,000 clones listed, about 88% are singletons. Germline V gives CDR1 SGHDT, CDR2 YYEEEE. This CDR3 comprises 15 residues. V shed 4 bases and J shed 4 bases, with 17 bases lying between them. The source is a woman in her 70s with COVID-19, enrolled during active disease. The V and J genes are TRBV5-6 and TRBJ1-1; weak D call: TRBD1 (6 bases). Sequences were obtained from peripheral blood. CDR3 DNA: TGTGCCAGCAGCAACCGGGTACAGGGTAGCACTGAAGCTTTCTTT. It is translated as CASSNRVQGSTEAFF.